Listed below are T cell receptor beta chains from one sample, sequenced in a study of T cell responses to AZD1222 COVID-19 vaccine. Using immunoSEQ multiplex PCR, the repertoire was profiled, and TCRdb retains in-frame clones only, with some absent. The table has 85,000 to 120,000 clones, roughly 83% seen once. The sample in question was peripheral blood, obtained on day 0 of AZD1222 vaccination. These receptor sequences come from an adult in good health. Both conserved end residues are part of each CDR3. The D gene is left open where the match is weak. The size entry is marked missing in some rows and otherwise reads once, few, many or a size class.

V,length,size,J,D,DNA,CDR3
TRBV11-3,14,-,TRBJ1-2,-,TGTGCCAGCAGCTTAGACAGGGCTAACTATGGCTACACCTTC,CASSLDRANYGYTF
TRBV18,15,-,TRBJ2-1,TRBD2,TGTGCCAGCTCCTCAACGGGAGGGACGTACAATGAGCAGTTCTTC,CASSSTGGTYNEQFF
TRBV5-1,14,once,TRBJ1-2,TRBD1,TGCGCCAGCAGTCCGGACAGGGGGAGGCATGGCTACACCTTC,CASSPDRGRHGYTF
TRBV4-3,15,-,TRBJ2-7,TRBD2,TGCGCCAGCAGCCAAGGGGCTAGCGGGAGCTCAGAGCAGTACTTC,CASSQGASGSSEQYF
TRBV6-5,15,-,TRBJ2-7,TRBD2,TGTGCCAGCAGTTCGGGTGGAAGCGGGAGTAGAGAGCAGTACTTC,CASSSGGSGSREQYF
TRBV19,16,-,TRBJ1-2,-,TGTGCCAGGCCAGATCCTGAGTTATGGCAGTCTTATGGCTACACCTTC,CARPDPELWQSYGYTF
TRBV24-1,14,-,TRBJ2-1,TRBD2,TGTGCCACCGGCCCTAGCGGGAGGGTGAATGAGCAGTTCTTC,CATGPSGRVNEQFF
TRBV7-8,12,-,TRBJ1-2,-,TGTGCCAGCAGCGCCTTTTCAGGCGGCTACACCTTC,CASSAFSGGYTF
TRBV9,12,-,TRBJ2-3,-,TGTGCCAGCAGCGACGAGCGGGTTACGCAGTATTTT,CASSDERVTQYF
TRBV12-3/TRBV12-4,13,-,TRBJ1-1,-,TGTGCCAGCAGCCGGGGGATGAGAACTGAAGCTTTCTTT,CASSRGMRTEAFF
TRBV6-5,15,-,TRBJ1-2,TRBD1,TGTGCCAGCAGAAGGGACAGGGGGGGGGCCTATGGCTACACCTTC,CASRRDRGGAYGYTF
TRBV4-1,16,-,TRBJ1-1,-,TGCGCCAGCAGCCAGATAAGTACAGGGTATTCTAATGAAGCTTTCTTT,CASSQISTGYSNEAFF
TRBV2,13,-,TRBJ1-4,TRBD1,TGTGCCAGCGTTTTCGGACAGGATGAAAAACTGTTTTTT,CASVFGQDEKLFF
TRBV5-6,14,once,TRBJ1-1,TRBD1,TGTGCCAGCAGCTTGCGACAGGGAAGCACTGAAGCTTTCTTT,CASSLRQGSTEAFF
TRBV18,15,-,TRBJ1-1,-,TGTGCCAGCTCACCCCGGGACACCCAGAGGAGTGAAGCTTTCTTT,CASSPRDTQRSEAFF
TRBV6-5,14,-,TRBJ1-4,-,TGTGCCAGCAGCAGGACAGCAACTAATGAAAAACTGTTTTTT,CASSRTATNEKLFF
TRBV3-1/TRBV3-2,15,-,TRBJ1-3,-,TGTGCCAGCAGTCGCCTTATTGATTCTGGAAACACCATATATTTT,CASSRLIDSGNTIYF
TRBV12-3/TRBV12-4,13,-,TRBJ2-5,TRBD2,TGTGCCAGCACCCGGAGCGGGGAAGAGACCCAGTACTTC,CASTRSGEETQYF
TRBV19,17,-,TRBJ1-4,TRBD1,TGTGCCAGTAGTAACCCGCGACAGGGGGATGACGGTGAAAAACTGTTTTTT,CASSNPRQGDDGEKLFF
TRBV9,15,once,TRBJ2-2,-,TGTGCCAGCAGCGTAGCATCTAAAAACACCGGGGAGCTGTTTTTT,CASSVASKNTGELFF
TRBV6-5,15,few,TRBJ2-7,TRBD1,TGTGCCAGCAGCATGGGACAGGGGAGAACCTACGAGCAGTACTTC,CASSMGQGRTYEQYF
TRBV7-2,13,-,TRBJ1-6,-,TGTGCCAGCAGTCAAAAAGGCGGCTCACCCCTCCACTTT,CASSQKGGSPLHF
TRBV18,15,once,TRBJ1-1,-,TGTGCCAGCTCACCCCCCGCTAGGTCGTTCACTGAAGCTTTCTTT,CASSPPARSFTEAFF
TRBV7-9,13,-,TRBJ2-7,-,TGTGCCAGCGGCCGGACTGCCACCTACGAGCAGTACTTC,CASGRTATYEQYF
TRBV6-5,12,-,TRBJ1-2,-,TGTGCCAGTTCCCAGGGTAACTATGGCTACACCTTC,CASSQGNYGYTF
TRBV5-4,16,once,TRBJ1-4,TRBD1,TGTGCCAGCAGCTTGGTTTTTGGGACAGGTCCAGAAAAACTGTTTTTT,CASSLVFGTGPEKLFF
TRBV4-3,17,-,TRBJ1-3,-,TGCGCCAGCAACCTAATCGGGACGCGGGTTAGAGGAAACACCATATATTTT,CASNLIGTRVRGNTIYF
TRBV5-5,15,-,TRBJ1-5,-,TGTGCCAGCAGCTTATACAGGGATGGCAATCAGCCCCAGCATTTT,CASSLYRDGNQPQHF
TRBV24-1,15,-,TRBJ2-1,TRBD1,TGTGCCACCAGTGATCCTGTACAGGGGTACAATGAGCAGTTCTTC,CATSDPVQGYNEQFF
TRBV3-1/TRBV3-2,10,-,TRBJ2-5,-,TGTGCCAGCAGCCAAGAGACCCAGTACTTC,CASSQETQYF
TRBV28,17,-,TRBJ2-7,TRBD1,TGTGCCAGCAGGGCCGCCGGACGGGACAGATCCTCCTACGAGCAGTACTTC,CASRAAGRDRSSYEQYF
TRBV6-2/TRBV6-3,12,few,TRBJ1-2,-,TGTGCCAGCAGTACAATCCGGACTGGCTACACCTTC,CASSTIRTGYTF
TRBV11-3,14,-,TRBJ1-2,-,TGTGCCAGCAGCTTAGATGAGCGGCTGGGTGGCTACACCTTC,CASSLDERLGGYTF
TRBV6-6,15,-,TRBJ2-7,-,TGTGCCAGCAGTTATGAAAGGGGCTTCTCCTACGAGCAGTACTTC,CASSYERGFSYEQYF
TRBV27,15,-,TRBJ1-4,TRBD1,TGTGCCAGCAGTTTATCATTGGGACAGGGTAAAAAACTGTTTTTT,CASSLSLGQGKKLFF
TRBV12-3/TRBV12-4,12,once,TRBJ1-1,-,TGTGCCAGCAGTCCCAGGAGAACTGAAGCTTTCTTT,CASSPRRTEAFF